The 32 T cell receptor beta chains in this list originate from one sample, sequenced in a study of cytomegalovirus exposure and HLA in healthy donors. The PCR was carried out with 60 Vbeta primers and 13 Jbeta primers. This table comes from immunoSEQ multiplex PCR, and its TCRdb copy is limited to in-frame clones, with some not included. The sample lists about 120,000 clones, about 79% occurring once. Input material: PBMCs. The receptors shown here come from a young woman in good health and CMV-seropositive.

This chain joins TRBV4-2 and TRBJ2-7; possibly TRBD2 for D (5 bases). There are 15 residues in the CDR3. The germline V gene has CDR1 LGHNA and CDR2 YNFKEQ. V lost 2 bases, J lost 4 bases, and 15 bases lay in between. This CDR3 reads CASSQISHRGYEQYF. The CDR3 nucleotides are TGTGCCAGCAGCCAAATAAGTCACAGAGGGTACGAGCAGTACTTC.

This rearrangement joins TRBV7-3 to TRBJ2-1, with a weak D call TRBD2 (5 bases). The CDR3 consists of 12 residues. The germline CDR1 and CDR2 sequences are SGHTA and FQGTGA. Deletions cut 6 bases from V and 6 bases from J, with 9 bases between. The chain's CDR3 is CASRDLTNEQFF. CDR3 nucleotides: TGTGCCAGCAGGGACTTGACCAATGAGCAGTTCTTC.

This chain connects TRBV28 to TRBJ1-5, with D unresolved. CDR1 is MDHEN, CDR2 SYDVKM, per germline. V lost 6 bases, J lost 3 bases, and 3 bases lay in between. This CDR3 has 11 residues. The CDR3 nucleotides are TGTGCCAGCAGCCTCAATCAGCCCCAGCATTTT. This gives the protein CASSLNQPQHF. Together with reference TRBV28 and TRBJ1-5, the CDR3 gives the full variable domain: DVKVTQSSRYLVKRTGEKVFLECVQDMDHENMFWYRQDPGLGLRLIYFSYDVKMKEKGDIPEGYSVSREKKERFSLILESASTNQTSMYLCASSLNQPQHFGDGTRLSIL.

The chain is built from TRBV7-5 and TRBJ2-7; the D call of TRBD1 is as the table states it, not checked on the DNA. TRBV7-5 is marked as a pseudogene. This CDR3 has 12 residues. CDR3 bases: TGTGCCAGAAGCCGGACAGGGTACGAGCAGTACTTC. This codes for CARSRTGYEQYF.

The chain couples TRBV4-1 to TRBJ1-5, with D maybe TRBD1 (5 bases). CDR1 is MGHRA and CDR2 is YSYEKL in the germline V gene. The CDR3 runs to 17 residues. V lost 0 bases and J lost 2, with 14 bases in between. The DNA for the CDR3 is TGCGCCAGCAGCCAAGAGAAGGGTCTACAGGGCAATCAGCCCCAGCATTTT. Encoded protein: CASSQEKGLQGNQPQHF.

The genes are TRBV19 and TRBJ2-1, with 7 nucleotides matching TRBD1. CDR3 size: 17 residues. Germline V gene lookup returns CDR1 LNHDA and CDR2 SQIVND (reference sequence). After removal of 7 bases from V and 2 bases from J, the junction contained 14 bases not matched to a gene. CDR3 region: CASTSDLTGAAYNEQFF. CDR3 DNA: TGTGCCAGTACCTCAGATTTAACAGGGGCAGCCTACAATGAGCAGTTCTTC.

The V and J genes are TRBV5-1 and TRBJ2-7; a possible D gene is TRBD2 (6 bases). Germline CDR1 and CDR2: SGHRS and YFSETQ. With 7 bases removed from V and 1 base from J, the gap between germline ends came to 12 bases. The CDR3 covers 13 residues. The DNA for the CDR3 is TGCGCCAGCGGAGGGGACTCTTCCTACGAGCAGTACTTC. It encodes CASGGDSSYEQYF.

The V gene is TRBV5-6, the J gene TRBJ2-2; TRBD1 might be the D (5 bases). The CDR3 sequence is 16 residues long. V was clipped by 3 bases and J by 5 bases, with 17 bases between them. The V gene's germline CDR1 is SGHDT and CDR2 YYEEEE. CDR3 residues: CASSSTRVPSTGELFF. The DNA of the CDR3 is TGTGCCAGCAGCTCGACCAGGGTACCTTCGACCGGGGAGCTGTTTTTT.

This sequence joins TRBV5-1 and TRBJ2-3; 9 positions agree with TRBD2. CDR3 length: 17 residues. V dropped 3 bases and J dropped 2; count of bases not matched to a gene: 10. Germline V gene lookup returns CDR1 SGHRS and CDR2 YFSETQ. This CDR3 reads CASSSPRAGGFTDTQYF. DNA of the CDR3: TGCGCCAGCAGCTCCCCAAGGGCGGGAGGGTTCACAGATACGCAGTATTTT.

V gene TRBV27 combines with J gene TRBJ2-5, with D tentatively TRBD1 (6 bases). CDR3 length: 14 residues. Looked up from germline, CDR1 is MNHEY and CDR2 is SMNVEV (reference sequence). V lost 2 bases and J 5 bases, leaving 12 bases between the germline ends. The CDR3 DNA reads TGTGCCAGCAGTTTAACGGGCCAGGGGGAGACCCAGTACTTC. Residues: CASSLTGQGETQYF.

The rearrangement links TRBV10-2 to TRBJ1-6, with unresolved D. Per germline, CDR1 WSHSY and CDR2 SAAADI. Trimming took 2 bases from V and 0 from J, leaving 8 bases between them. The CDR3 covers 16 residues. The CDR3 here is CASSEGGLSYNSPLHF. The CDR3 DNA sequence: TGCGCCAGCAGTGAGGGCGGCCTCTCCTATAATTCACCCCTCCACTTT.

The chain recombines TRBV9 with TRBJ2-1; TRBD2 matches at 7 bases. The germline V gene encodes CDR1 SGDLS and CDR2 YYNGEE. The trim removed 2 bases at V and 7 bases at J, leaving 12 bases unmatched. This CDR3 region has 16 residues. Written as DNA, the CDR3 is TGTGCCAGCAGCGTGCCTCGGGCGGGAGTGGGGAATGAGCAGTTCTTC. It encodes CASSVPRAGVGNEQFF.

As to this clone: Its ends do not fully match the called genes, so a read error is possible. This chain connects TRBV30 to TRBJ2-1; the match to TRBD2 covers 7 bases. This CDR3 has 13 amino acids. Germline CDR1 and CDR2: GTSNPN and SVGIG (reference sequence). This CDR3 reads CARSRGSFDEQFF. CDR3 coding DNA: TGTGCCCGGAGCCGCGGGAGCTTCGATGAGCAGTTCTTC.

This clone was observed once. The V call is TRBV6-6, the J call TRBJ2-4; 7 nucleotides line up with TRBD1. The CDR3 is made up of 13 amino acids. V lost 3 bases, J lost 8 bases, and 4 bases stayed unmatched. CDR1 and CDR2 from the germline V gene are MNHNY and SVGAGI (reference sequence). The CDR3 nucleotides read TGTGCCAGCAGTTATTATCAGGGGGACATTCAGTACTTC. Translation: CASSYYQGDIQYF.

This rearrangement joins TRBV5-4 to TRBJ2-2; D gene uncertain. The length of the CDR3 is 15 residues. The V end was cut by 2 bases, the J end by 3 bases, with 11 bases between. The V gene's germline CDR1 is SGHNT and CDR2 YYREEE (reference sequence). The chain's CDR3 is CASSLKRLDTGELFF. The CDR3 coding sequence is TGTGCCAGCAGCTTAAAGCGCCTCGACACCGGGGAGCTGTTTTTT.

The chain links TRBV4-1 to TRBJ2-7, with 10 positions matching TRBD2. Germline values: CDR1 MGHRA, CDR2 YSYEKL. The V segment lost 6 bases and the J segment 3 bases; nucleotides outside the gene matches: 5. The CDR3 has 14 amino acids. CDR3 sequence: CASSALAGGYEQYF. The CDR3 DNA reads as TGCGCCAGCAGTGCTTTAGCGGGAGGCTACGAGCAGTACTTC.

This clone was detected only a few times. The chain is built from TRBV5-4 and TRBJ1-4; 10 positions match TRBD1. Per the germline V gene, CDR1 is SGHNT and CDR2 is YYREEE (reference sequence). The CDR3 is 15 residues long. J was trimmed by 8 bases and V by 3 bases; bases with no gene match: 7. CDR3 coding DNA: TGTGCCAGCAGCTCCCGACAGGGGGCGCGGGAAAAACTGTTTTTT. It specifies CASSSRQGAREKLFF.

The chain employs TRBV6-5 and TRBJ1-2; the match to TRBD1 covers 8 bases. This CDR3 comprises 14 residues. CDR1 and CDR2 from the germline V gene are MNHEY and SVGAGI. V trimming: 5 bases; J trimming: 1 base; junction bases outside the gene matches: 3. The CDR3 coding sequence is TGTGCCAGCAGTCCCACAGGGGGTAACTATGGCTACACCTTC. Encoded protein: CASSPTGGNYGYTF.

A note on this clone: Sequence at one end of the junction differs from germline and may be a read error. The chain combines TRBV7-7 with TRBJ2-2; possible D gene TRBD2, 6 bases. The CDR3 is made up of 14 amino acids. Germline lookup yields CDR1 SSHAT and CDR2 FNYEAQ (reference sequence). Written as DNA, the CDR3 is TGTGCTAGCAGCTTAAGCGGGTTCACCGGGGAGCTGTTTTTT. Protein product: CASSLSGFTGELFF.

As for this clone: A read error may produce the germline difference seen at one junction end. This sequence joins TRBV7-7 and TRBJ2-1, with D possibly being TRBD1 (5 bases). The germline CDR1 and CDR2 sequences are SSHAT and FNYEAQ (reference sequence). This CDR3 has 15 amino acids. CDR3 nucleotides: TGTGCTAGCAGCTTAGGGCAGGGAACTTACAATGAGCAGTTCTTC. This encodes CASSLGQGTYNEQFF.

This chain links TRBV7-3 with TRBJ2-2; D perhaps matches TRBD1 (6 bases). The V end was cut by 5 bases, the J end by 6 bases, with 10 bases between. The CDR3 covers 13 residues. Germline loops: CDR1 SGHTA, CDR2 FQGTGA. The CDR3 sequence: CASSKQGSGELFF. The DNA for the CDR3 is TGTGCCAGCAGCAAACAGGGCTCCGGGGAGCTGTTTTTT.

This clone was seen more than once but under ten times. The chain is built from TRBV6-1 and TRBJ1-1; no firm D call. The V gene lost 3 bases and the J gene lost 0 bases, with 8 bases spanning the gap. CDR3 length equals 14 residues. From germline, CDR1 is MNHNS and CDR2 SASEGT. CDR3 nucleotide sequence: TGTGCCAGCAGTGACGTATACATGAACACTGAAGCTTTCTTT. This encodes CASSDVYMNTEAFF.

The V and J genes are TRBV6-6 and TRBJ2-3; possible D gene TRBD1, 6 bases. CDR3 size: 14 residues. V lost 4 bases, J lost 6 bases, and 14 bases lay in between. Germline V gene sequence: CDR1 MNHNY, CDR2 SVGAGI (reference sequence). The CDR3 sequence: CASSSGTRRDTQYF. CDR3 DNA sequence: TGTGCCAGCAGTTCCGGGACACGCAGGGATACGCAGTATTTT.

The chain couples TRBV2 to TRBJ2-7; D may be TRBD2 (7 bases). The CDR3 totals 14 residues. Looked up from germline, CDR1 is SNHLY and CDR2 is FYNNEI. Trimming stripped 7 bases from V and 7 bases from J, with 20 bases between. The CDR3 spells CASTQRGRAFEQYF. The CDR3 coding sequence is TGTGCCAGCACTCAAAGGGGGAGGGCCTTTGAGCAGTACTTC.

V gene TRBV5-1 combines with J gene TRBJ1-1, with 8 nucleotides matching TRBD1. V gave up 4 bases and J gave up 0 bases; unmatched junction bases: 5. The CDR3 is 15 residues long. CDR1 SGHRS and CDR2 YFSETQ come from the germline V gene. CDR3 in amino acids: CASSQLTGVNTEAFF. The CDR3 region has the DNA TGCGCCAGCAGCCAGCTGACAGGGGTGAACACTGAAGCTTTCTTT.

The V gene is TRBV7-9, the J gene TRBJ2-7, with 11 bases identical to TRBD2. There are 18 residues in the CDR3. Unmatched junction bases numbered 18, after V lost 7 bases and J lost 4 bases. The germline V gene encodes CDR1 SEHNR and CDR2 FQNEAQ (reference sequence). The CDR3: CASTRMGLAGGRRYEQYF. In DNA, the CDR3 is TGTGCCAGCACCCGGATGGGGCTAGCGGGAGGACGTCGGTACGAGCAGTACTTC.

This clone was seen once. This chain joins TRBV19 and TRBJ2-5; 10 nucleotides align to TRBD2. CDR1 LNHDA and CDR2 SQIVND come from the germline V gene (reference sequence). The J segment lost 4 bases and the V segment lost 7 bases, leaving 18 bases of the junction unmatched. CDR3 length: 18 residues. CDR3 in DNA: TGTGCCAGTACCAAGCGGGCTAGCGGGAGCCGGTGGGTAGAGACCCAGTACTTC. The encoded protein is CASTKRASGSRWVETQYF. Full variable domain (rest looked up from reference TRBV19 and TRBJ2-5): DGGITQSPKYLFRKEGQNVTLSCEQNLNHDAMYWYRQDPGQGLRLIYYSQIVNDFQKGDIAEGYSVSREKKESFPLTVTSAQKNPTAFYLCASTKRASGSRWVETQYFGPGTRLLVL.

This clone was recorded once. The rearrangement links TRBV6-5 to TRBJ1-1; 8 nucleotides agree with TRBD1. The germline CDR1 and CDR2 sequences are MNHEY and SVGAGI. CDR3 length: 15 residues. V gave up 6 bases and J gave up 11 bases; unmatched junction bases: 17. The CDR3 spells CASSRGQEVSSPAFF. The CDR3, as DNA: TGTGCCAGCAGCCGGGGACAGGAGGTTAGCTCGCCGGCTTTCTTT.

The chain joins TRBV6-5 to TRBJ1-1; a weak D match, TRBD1 (6 bases). There are 13 residues in the CDR3. Trimming stripped 7 bases from V and 7 bases from J, with 16 bases between. CDR1 is MNHEY and CDR2 is SVGAGI in the germline V gene. The CDR3 DNA sequence: TGTGCCAGCACCAACTTAGAAGGGGGTGAAGCTTTCTTT. Translation gives CASTNLEGGEAFF.

The rearrangement uses TRBV2 and TRBJ1-2; D gene ambiguous. In germline, CDR1 is SNHLY, CDR2 FYNNEI. Trimming shortened V by 4 bases and J by 3 bases, and 9 bases separated the two germline ends. The CDR3 contains 13 residues. This CDR3 is CASSGSGDYGYTF. The DNA of the CDR3 is TGTGCCAGCAGTGGTAGCGGGGACTATGGCTACACCTTC.

The rearrangement links TRBV6-5 to TRBJ1-5; D unclear. The V end was cut by 2 bases, the J end by 1 base, with 9 bases between. This CDR3 region has 15 residues. Germline loops: CDR1 MNHEY, CDR2 SVGAGI. The CDR3 sequence is CASSYRGESNQPQHF. CDR3 DNA: TGTGCCAGCAGTTACCGAGGTGAAAGCAATCAGCCCCAGCATTTT.

V and J are TRBV28 and TRBJ1-2; D perhaps matches TRBD1 (5 bases). Per germline, CDR1 MDHEN and CDR2 SYDVKM. The CDR3 length is 15 residues. V was pared by 6 bases and J by 4 bases, with 18 bases between. The CDR3 protein is CASSPWRGTVYGYTF. For the CDR3, the DNA is TGTGCCAGCAGCCCCTGGAGGGGCACAGTCTATGGCTACACCTTC.